The clone carrying this T cell receptor beta chain has a count of ten or more. The antigen is unknown. This specimen belongs to a study of T-cell memory formation after mild COVID-19. Study summary: Among the donors, TCR clusters were largely specific to each donor. General study findings and limits: The study found contracting CD4+ clones mainly in CM and EM and contracting CD8+ clones in EMRA.

TCRdb passed the 5' RACE reads through MiXCR, listing each CDR3 protein once. The data show fewer than 300,000 distinct CDR3 sequences, about a sixth seen once. After removal of 7 bases from V and 0 bases from J, the junction contained 5 bases not matched to a gene. Per the germline V gene, CDR1 is MDHEN and CDR2 is SYDVKM. This CDR3 is 15 amino acids long. This clonotype was sampled from a man in his late teens or twenties who had mild COVID-19 (a few samples of this study predate the infection). Cell type and time point are not known. Material for sequencing was PBMCs or a T cell subset sorted from them (not recorded which). This chain uses TRBV28 with TRBJ2-3; 9 nucleotides line up with TRBD1. CDR3 region: CASTSGTGSTDTQYF. CDR3 coding DNA: TGTGCCAGCACATCCGGGACAGGGAGCACAGATACGCAGTATTTT.